These 9 T cell receptor beta chains originate from one sample sequenced in a study of technical replicates of blood from several donors. The assay was immunoSEQ multiplex PCR, and TCRdb's table has in-frame clones only and misses some. The table shows about 56,000 clones, with about 95% occurring only once. The sample consisted of PBMCs. The origin of the receptors is a human donor in good health. Some clones in this sample may be carry-over from other donors' samples.

V is TRBV6-6 and J is TRBJ2-7; 13 bases map to TRBD2. This CDR3 region has 15 residues. Germline values: CDR1 MNHNY, CDR2 SVGAGI (reference sequence). V lost 4 bases and J lost 4; bases outside the gene matches: 4. This CDR3 reads CASSWTSGSAYEQYF. In DNA, the CDR3 is TGTGCCAGCAGTTGGACTAGCGGGAGTGCGTACGAGCAGTACTTC.

This rearrangement joins TRBV4-1 to TRBJ1-1; 7 bases map to TRBD1. Germline V lookup: CDR1 MGHRA, CDR2 YSYEKL. V shed 4 bases, J shed 6 bases, and the junction held 17 bases outside the gene matches. This CDR3 has 17 amino acids. CDR3 region: CASSRKISRGLRPEAFF. Here the CDR3 DNA reads TGCGCCAGCAGCCGCAAGATCAGTAGGGGGCTTAGGCCTGAAGCTTTCTTT.

The chain links TRBV5-1 to TRBJ2-5; 8 bases match TRBD2. V lost 3 bases, J lost 2 bases, and 18 bases stayed unmatched. Germline lookup yields CDR1 SGHRS and CDR2 YFSETQ. The CDR3 is 19 residues long. The CDR3 DNA follows: TGCGCCAGCAGCTACCAAGGAGGGGGGAGCGGGGGCCTTCAAGAGACCCAGTACTTC. Encoded protein: CASSYQGGGSGGLQETQYF.

This chain links TRBV12-5 with TRBJ2-1, with D uncertain. Trimming stripped 8 bases from V and 0 bases from J, with 5 bases between. CDR1 and CDR2 (germline): LGHNT, FRNRAP. The length of the CDR3 is 12 residues. CDR3 protein: CASRVSYNEQFF. The DNA for the CDR3 is TGTGCTAGTCGGGTCTCCTACAATGAGCAGTTCTTC.

The gene calls are TRBV18 and TRBJ1-6; 8 bases match TRBD1. From germline, CDR1 is KGHSH and CDR2 LQKENI. The V segment lost 0 bases and the J segment 9 bases; nucleotides outside the gene matches: 4. This CDR3 has 15 residues. The CDR3 here is CASSPPDRATSPLHF. The CDR3 nucleotides are TGTGCCAGCTCACCACCGGACAGGGCAACTTCACCCCTCCACTTT.

J is TRBJ1-1 and V is TRBV7-8; TRBD1 aligns across 12 bases. The CDR3 extends over 15 amino acids. Losses at the gene ends were 7 bases for V and 6 bases for J; bases not matched to a gene: 9. The germline CDR1 and CDR2 sequences are SGHVS and FQNEAQ. The chain's CDR3 is CASKAGTGGFSEAFF. The CDR3 bases are TGTGCCAGCAAAGCCGGGACAGGGGGCTTCTCTGAAGCTTTCTTT.

This chain joins TRBV9 and TRBJ2-3; D is unresolved. The CDR3 is 14 residues long. Germline lookup yields CDR1 SGDLS and CDR2 YYNGEE. V lost 4 bases to trimming and J lost 1 base, with 10 bases between them. CDR3 in DNA: TGTGCCAGCAGCCCCCTCGAGGGCACAGATACGCAGTATTTT. Residues: CASSPLEGTDTQYF.

The chain uses TRBV10-2 and TRBJ2-7; the D gene is possibly TRBD2 (6 bases). Between the trimmed V and J ends, which lost 5 bases and 2 bases, there was a span of 13 bases. Germline lookup yields CDR1 WSHSY and CDR2 SAAADI. This CDR3 has 14 residues. For the CDR3, the DNA is TGCGCCAGCAGTATCCCGGGACTCACCTACGAGCAGTACTTC. Amino acid sequence: CASSIPGLTYEQYF.

This chain links TRBV11-3 with TRBJ2-3, with 8 positions matching TRBD2. V trimming: 5 bases; J trimming: 0 bases; junction bases outside the gene matches: 7. Looked up from germline, CDR1 is SGHNT and CDR2 is YENEEA. The CDR3 spans 16 residues. The chain's CDR3 is CASSTEAGESTDTQYF. The CDR3 nucleotides read TGTGCCAGCAGCACGGAAGCGGGAGAAAGCACAGATACGCAGTATTTT.